Listed below are T cell receptor beta chains from one sample, sequenced in a study of T cell repertoires in cytomegalovirus infection. Antigens of these TCRs are unknown. TCRdb used MiXCR to reprocess the reads, holding one entry per CDR3 protein. The sample includes 49,000 or so distinct CDR3 sequences, roughly 19% of them seen just once. The sample in question was CD8+ T cells from cultured PBMCs, obtained from culture after CMV antigen stimulation. The receptors come from a human donor in good health (CMV status not recorded). Some clones in this sample may be carry-over from other donors' samples. The CDR3 runs from the conserved cysteine through the conserved F or W. D genes are given only for firm matches. Clone sizes are given selectively: once, few, many, or a class where the clone is expanded.

>NA|TRBJ2-5|many|TRBV5-1
CASSLAWGGGETQYF
TGCGCCAGCAGCTTGGCTTGGGGTGGAGGAGAGACCCAGTACTTC
>NA|TRBJ1-2|many|TRBV2
CASSDGYLTTGYTF
TGTGCCAGCAGTGATGGGTACCTAACTACCGGCTACACCTTC
>NA|TRBJ1-2|few|TRBV28
CASSWEDYRGYTF
TGTGCCAGCAGTTGGGAGGACTATAGGGGCTACACCTTC
>NA|TRBJ1-2|many|TRBV14
CASSQQGASYGYTF
TGTGCCAGCAGCCAACAGGGAGCGAGCTATGGCTACACCTTC
>TRBD2|TRBJ2-1|many|TRBV7-2
CASSLGVRLAGLSSYNEQFF
TGTGCCAGCAGCTTAGGGGTACGACTAGCGGGTCTTAGCTCCTACAATGAGCAGTTCTTC
>TRBD1|TRBJ1-1|NA|TRBV7-4
CASSESGTGGLWTEAFF
TGTGCCAGCAGCGAATCCGGGACAGGGGGCTTATGGACTGAAGCTTTCTTT
>TRBD1|TRBJ1-2|few|TRBV28
CASSSSGGVGYTF
TGTGCCAGCAGTTCTTCAGGGGGCGTTGGCTACACCTTC
>NA|TRBJ1-3|NA|TRBV7-3
CASSLDRGSSGNTMYF
TGTGCCAGCAGCTTAGATAGGGGGAGCTCTGGAAACACCATGTATTTT
>NA|TRBJ2-7|NA|TRBV5-6
CASSPNPSGAEQYF
TGTGCCAGCAGCCCTAATCCCTCTGGGGCCGAGCAGTACTTC
>NA|TRBJ2-1|many|TRBV5-1
CASSLAIQASNEQFF
TGCGCCAGCAGCTTGGCCATTCAAGCCTCCAATGAGCAGTTCTTC